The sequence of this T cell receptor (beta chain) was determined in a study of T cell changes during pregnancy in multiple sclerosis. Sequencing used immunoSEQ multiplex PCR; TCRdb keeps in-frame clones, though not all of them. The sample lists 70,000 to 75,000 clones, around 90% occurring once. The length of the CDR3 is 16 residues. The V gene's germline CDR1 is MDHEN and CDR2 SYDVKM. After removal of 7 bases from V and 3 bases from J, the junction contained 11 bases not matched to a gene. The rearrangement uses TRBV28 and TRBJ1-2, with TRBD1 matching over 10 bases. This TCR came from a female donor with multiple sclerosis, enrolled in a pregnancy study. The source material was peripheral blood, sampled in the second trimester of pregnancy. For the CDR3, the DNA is TGTGCCAGCATCCAGTCAACGACAGGGGGCGACTATGGCTACACCTTC. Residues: CASIQSTTGGDYGYTF.